This section outlines one T cell receptor beta chain sequence together with its context. What it recognizes is unknown. This sample was taken from a study of response to subunit inactivated influenza vaccine. Germline V gene lookup returns CDR1 DFQATT and CDR2 SNEGSKA (reference sequence). The V gene lost 6 bases and the J gene lost 0 bases, with 11 bases spanning the gap. The CDR3 totals 13 residues. TCRdb used MiXCR to reprocess the RT-PCR reads, holding one entry per CDR3 protein. This sample carries some 850,000 distinct CDR3 sequences, less than 20% of them seen once, and the ten largest clones take roughly 10%. Overall study findings and caveats: Authors proposed each seasonal influenza vaccination draws in few new T cells.

Sequenced material: PBMCs from blood, taken less than 6 days after vaccination. The chain couples TRBV20-1 to TRBJ1-1; tentative D call: TRBD1 (5 bases). The origin of this receptor is a man over 45 who received an inactivated influenza vaccine. The CDR3 protein is CSAPTVMNTEAFF. CDR3 in DNA: TGCAGTGCGCCGACAGTCATGAACACTGAAGCTTTCTTT.